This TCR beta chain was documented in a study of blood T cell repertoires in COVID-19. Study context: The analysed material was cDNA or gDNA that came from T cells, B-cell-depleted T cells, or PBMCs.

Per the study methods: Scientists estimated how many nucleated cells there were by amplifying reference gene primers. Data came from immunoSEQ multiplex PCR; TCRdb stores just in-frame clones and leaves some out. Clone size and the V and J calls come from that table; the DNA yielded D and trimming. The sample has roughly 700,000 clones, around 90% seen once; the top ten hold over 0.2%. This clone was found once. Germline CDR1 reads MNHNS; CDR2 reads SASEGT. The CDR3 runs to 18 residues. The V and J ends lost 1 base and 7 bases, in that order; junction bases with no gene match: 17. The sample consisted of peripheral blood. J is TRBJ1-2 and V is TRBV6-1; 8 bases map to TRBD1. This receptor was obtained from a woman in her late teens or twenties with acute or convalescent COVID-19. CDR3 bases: TGTGCCAGCAGTGAAGAGAAGGGTGGAGCCAGGGGGCAAGGTGGCTACACCTTC. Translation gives CASSEEKGGARGQGGYTF.